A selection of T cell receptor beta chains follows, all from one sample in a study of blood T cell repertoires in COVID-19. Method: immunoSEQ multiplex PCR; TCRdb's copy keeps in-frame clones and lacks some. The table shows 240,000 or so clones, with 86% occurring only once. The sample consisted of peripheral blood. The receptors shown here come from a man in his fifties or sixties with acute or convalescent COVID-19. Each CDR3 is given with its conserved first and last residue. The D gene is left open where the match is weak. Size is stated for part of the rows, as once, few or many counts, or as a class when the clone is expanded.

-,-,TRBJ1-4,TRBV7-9,TGTGCCAGCAGCCCCGGGGTGATAGGTGACTCAACTAATGAAAAACTGTTTTTT,CASSPGVIGDSTNEKLFF
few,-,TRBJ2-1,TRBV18,TGTGCCAGCTCACCCACTTCTTTCGGGCAGTTCTTC,CASSPTSFGQFF
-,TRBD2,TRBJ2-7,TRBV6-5,TGTGCCAGCAGGATCGGGCTAGCGGACTACGAGCAGTACTTC,CASRIGLADYEQYF
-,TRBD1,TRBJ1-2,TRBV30,TGTGCCTGGAGTGTAAACGGACAGGGGAGCGGCTACACCTTC,CAWSVNGQGSGYTF
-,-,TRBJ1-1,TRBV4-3,TGCGCCAGCAGCCCCGGGGGGTCCGTGAAAGCTTTCTTT,CASSPGGSVKAFF
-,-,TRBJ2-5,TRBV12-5,TGTGCTAGTGGACCGGAGAGGGAGACCCAGTACTTC,CASGPERETQYF
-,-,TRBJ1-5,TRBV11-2,TGTGCCAGCAGCAGGAGTGGGGGGGGCCTTCAAGGCAATCAGCCCCAGCATTTT,CASSRSGGGLQGNQPQHF
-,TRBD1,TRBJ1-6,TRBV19,TGTGCCACCGAGGGACAGTCCGGGGGTTCACCCCTCCACTTT,CATEGQSGGSPLHF
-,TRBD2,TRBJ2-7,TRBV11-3,TGTGCCAGCAAGAGGACTAGCGGGTCGTCGGTGCAGTACTTC,CASKRTSGSSVQYF
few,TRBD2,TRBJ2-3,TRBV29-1,TGCAGCGTTCCTACTAGCGGGAGGGCCTTGGCAGATACGCAGTATTTT,CSVPTSGRALADTQYF
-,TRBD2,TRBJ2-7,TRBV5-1,TGCGCCAGCAGCAGTAGCGGGTCCACCTACGAGCAGTACTTC,CASSSSGSTYEQYF
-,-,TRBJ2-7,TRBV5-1,TGCGCCAGCAGCTCGCAGACAGGCCCCCCTACGATGGAGTACTTC,CASSSQTGPPTMEYF
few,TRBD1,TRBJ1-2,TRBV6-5,TGTGCCACCCAGACAGGGGACCTTAACTATGGCTACACCTTC,CATQTGDLNYGYTF
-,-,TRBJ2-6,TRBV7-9,TGTGCCAGCACCTTTAAGGGGCGGGGCGTCCTGACTTTC,CASTFKGRGVLTF
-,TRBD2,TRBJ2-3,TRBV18,TGTGCCAGCTCACCACCGCGACTAGCGGGAGATACGCAGTATTTT,CASSPPRLAGDTQYF
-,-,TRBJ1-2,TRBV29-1,TGCAGCGTTTATCTCTATGGCTACACCTTC,CSVYLYGYTF
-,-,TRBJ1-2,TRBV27,TGTGCCACCAGGGAGGTGAGCGCAAAAAGATATGGCTACACCTTC,CATREVSAKRYGYTF
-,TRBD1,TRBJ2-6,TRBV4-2,TGTGCCAGCAGCCAAGGGACAGGGCGTGGCAGCTCTGGGGCCAACGTCCTGACTTTC,CASSQGTGRGSSGANVLTF